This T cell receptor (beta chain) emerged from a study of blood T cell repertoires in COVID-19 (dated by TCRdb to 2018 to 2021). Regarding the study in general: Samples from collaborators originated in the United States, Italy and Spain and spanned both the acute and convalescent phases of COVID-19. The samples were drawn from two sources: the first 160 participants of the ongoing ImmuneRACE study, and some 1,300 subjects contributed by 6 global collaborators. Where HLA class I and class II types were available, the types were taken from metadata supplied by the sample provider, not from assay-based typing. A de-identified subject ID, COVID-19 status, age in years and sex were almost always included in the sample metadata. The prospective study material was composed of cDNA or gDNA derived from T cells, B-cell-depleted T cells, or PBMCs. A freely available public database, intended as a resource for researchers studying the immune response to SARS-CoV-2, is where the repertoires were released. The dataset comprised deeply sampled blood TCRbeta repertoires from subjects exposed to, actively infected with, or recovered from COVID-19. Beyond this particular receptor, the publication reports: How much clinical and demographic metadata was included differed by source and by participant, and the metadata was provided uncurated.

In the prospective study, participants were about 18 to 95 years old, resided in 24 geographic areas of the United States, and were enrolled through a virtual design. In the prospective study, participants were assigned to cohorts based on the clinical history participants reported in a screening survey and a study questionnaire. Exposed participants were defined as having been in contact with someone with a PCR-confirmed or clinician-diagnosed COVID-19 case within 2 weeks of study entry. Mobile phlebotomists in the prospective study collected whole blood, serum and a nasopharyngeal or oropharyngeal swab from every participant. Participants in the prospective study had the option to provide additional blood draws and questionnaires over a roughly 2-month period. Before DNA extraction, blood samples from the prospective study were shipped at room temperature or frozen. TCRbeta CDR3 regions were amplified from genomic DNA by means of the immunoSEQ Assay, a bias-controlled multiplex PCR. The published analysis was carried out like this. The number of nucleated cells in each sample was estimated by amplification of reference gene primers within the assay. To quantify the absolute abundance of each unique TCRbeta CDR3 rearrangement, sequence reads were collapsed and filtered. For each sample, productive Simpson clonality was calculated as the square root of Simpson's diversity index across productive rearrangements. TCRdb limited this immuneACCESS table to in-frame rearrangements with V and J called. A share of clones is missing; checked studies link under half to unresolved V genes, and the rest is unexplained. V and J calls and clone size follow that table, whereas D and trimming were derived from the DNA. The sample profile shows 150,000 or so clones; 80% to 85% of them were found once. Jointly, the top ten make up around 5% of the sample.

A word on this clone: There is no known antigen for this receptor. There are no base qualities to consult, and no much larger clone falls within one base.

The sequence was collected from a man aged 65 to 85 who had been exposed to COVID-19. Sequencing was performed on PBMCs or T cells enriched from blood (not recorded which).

The DNA sequence reads TGTGCCAGCAGCCAAGGCGTAACGGGAGCAGATACGCAGTATTTT. This is translated as CASSQGVTGADTQYF. The chain couples TRBV3-1 (or the pseudogene TRBV3-2) to TRBJ2-3, and the D gene may be TRBD2, 6 bases matching. From a lookup of the germline V gene (reference sequence), CDR1 and CDR2 are LGHDT and YNNKEL. The CDR3 spans 15 residues, from the cysteine through the phenylalanine. Only CDR3 DNA remains: 45 bases, in frame from the first base. The trim is 1 base for V and 4 bases for J, with a gap of 12 bases between the germline ends.